This T cell receptor (beta chain) stems from a study of molecular identifiers for immune sequencing clone quantification (dated by TCRdb to between 2017 and 2018). About the full investigation: For a replicate experiment, the RNA from either approximately 20,000 or 100,000 naive CD8 T cells was divided into five aliquots, and four of those aliquots went on to sequencing. CD8 T cells were used in a methods study to benchmark molecular-identifier clustering-based TCR repertoire sequencing (MIDCIRS) and TCR RNA copy counting. What the research found in general, with its limitations: Without barcode sub-clustering, chimeric consensus sequences inflated TCR diversity; chimeras reached as high as 47%. In CMV-specific effector cells, clones with more than 20 RNA copies accounted for over 98% of molecules, whereas in naive cells such clones accounted for under 1%. About 2.9 recovered TCR RNA copies per cell were obtained by modeling, versus 9 to 10 by digital PCR, implying a capture efficiency of about 30%. The naive libraries included spiked-in Jurkat TCR RNA (approximately ten copies' worth), and this RNA is not part of the donor repertoire. Highly expanded clone sizes could be underestimated if identical TCR molecules share a barcode. Even against a background of around 900,000 naive CD8 T cells, spiked-in Jurkat TCR RNA amounting to a single cell's worth was reported to be detectable.

The library was produced with PCR. Sequencing was performed on a NextSeq 500. Preparation of bulk TCR libraries followed a previously described approach, with the TCR primers listed in Table S5. Purification of total RNA was performed with the Qiagen AllPrep DNA/RNA kit. Before analysis, reads from multiple sequencing runs of the same library were pooled. Regarding the original processing steps: Reads were retained only if their TCR constant sequence matched exactly, and those retained reads were trimmed to 150 nt and grouped according to their 12-nt molecular barcodes. Reads inside each barcode group were sub-clustered using a 15% Levenshtein threshold, and a quality-weighted consensus sequence was constructed for each RNA molecule. Non-functional sequences were excluded, and lower-count sequences lying one edit away from another sequence were also excluded. Barcode sub-clusters with fewer than 20% of the maximum read count were removed, based on fitting two negative binomial distributions. TCRdb reprocessed the public reads (quality trimming at Q25 with fastp, clone calling with MiXCR) and kept in-frame beta chains. Entries are consolidated by CDR3 protein sequence, retaining the most common genes and DNA. TCRdb's processing, not the authors' own work, is the source of the V and J calls. The sample table holds some 41,000 distinct CDR3 sequences, of which about 24% were seen once. Together, the top ten hold around 1% of the sample.

This clonotype showed up many times. The antigen this receptor binds is unknown. Per-base quality was not reported, and no clone a single base away is much larger than it. Counted from cysteine to phenylalanine, this CDR3 has 17 amino acids. The entry retains the CDR3 DNA only, 51 bases that are in frame from base 1. CDR1 MGHRA and CDR2 YSYEKL were looked up in the germline V gene. V loses 0 bases, J loses 2 bases, and the germline ends lie 15 bases apart. Libraries of naive CD8 T cells were generated from roughly 21,000 to 960,000 sorted cells, with 10%, 30% or 50% of the purified RNA used. On a BD FACSAria II, naive CD8 T cells were FACS-sorted as CD8+CD4-CCR7+CD45RA+ and collected into RLT Plus buffer. To test detection sensitivity, Jurkat RNA equivalent to more than 8 TCR copies was spiked into samples of about 20,000-1,100,000 naive CD8 T cells. CD8 T cells were enriched using RosetteSep CD8+ T Cell Enrichment Cocktail and Ficoll-Paque, and the enriched cells then underwent ACK red cell lysis.

The specimen was naive CD8+ T cells from blood, with Jurkat cell RNA spiked in. Explained via the paper, the cell subset or site label denotes: FACS-sorted CD8+CD4-CCR7+CD45RA+ naive T cells. Recombination joined TRBV4-1 with TRBJ2-3; the D segment could be TRBD2, given 6 matching bases. The clonotype comes from a human donor in good health. Some libraries in this study had Jurkat cell RNA spiked in. The CDR3 corresponds to CASSQEDSSAYTDTQYF. The nucleotide sequence is given as TGCGCCAGCAGCCAAGAGGATTCTAGCGCTTACACAGATACGCAGTATTTT.